The source of this T cell receptor beta chain is a study of T and B cells in COVID-19 patients. Study-wide background: COVID-19 patients gave peripheral blood either during active infection or after recovery.

V shed 3 bases and J shed 4 bases, with 12 bases lying between them. CDR1 and CDR2 (germline): SNHLY, FYNNEI. The CDR3 sequence is 15 residues long. Multiplex PCR with BIOMED2 TRB-A/B primer pools amplified TRB rearrangements. TCRdb redid the calling of the multiplex PCR reads with MiXCR, one entry per CDR3 protein. Of about 2,100 distinct CDR3 sequences in the sample, approximately 26% were seen once. Each TRB amplification used about 220-500 ng of genomic DNA from blood. Notes on this clonotype: As yet, its antigen is unknown.

The study, taken as a whole, reports: Exclusive to the recovered cohort were some 2,500 TCR clusters, 30 to 40 of them with low generation probability.

The sample was blood. The chain couples TRBV2 to TRBJ1-4; tentatively, D is TRBD1 (5 bases). The clonotype was recovered from a human donor with active COVID-19. The CDR3 loop is CASSDSHRRNEKLFF. DNA of the CDR3: TGTGCCAGCAGTGACTCCCACAGGCGTAATGAAAAACTGTTTTTT.